This T cell receptor (beta chain) came from a study of shared clonotypes between healthy human individuals. Profiling relied on immunoSEQ multiplex PCR, and the TCRdb table lists in-frame clones only, not all of them. The sample yields approximately 2,000,000 clones, roughly 92% seen once. This clone has a single count. This receptor was identified in a young man in good health. Some clones in this sample may be carry-over from other donors' samples. Sequencing was done on a sample of naive CD4+ T cells from PBMCs. As to subset: CD45RA+ positively selected.

CDR3 protein: CASSSVQGWAAFF. The CDR3, as DNA: TGCGCCAGCAGCTCTGTACAGGGGTGGGCAGCTTTCTTT. This chain links TRBV5-1 with TRBJ1-1, with 7 bases identical to TRBD1. The CDR3 is made up of 13 amino acids. The trim removed 3 bases at V and 10 bases at J, leaving 9 bases unmatched. Germline CDR1 and CDR2: SGHRS and YFSETQ.